The T cell receptor beta chain described here comes from a study of T cell changes during pregnancy in multiple sclerosis (dated by TCRdb to about 2019). In the study overall: Changes in the T cell repertoire over the course of pregnancy were examined in this study in women with multiple sclerosis.

About this clone itself: Its antigen has not been determined. The input lacks base qualities; no much larger clone sits a single base away.

Libraries came from the immunoSEQ multiplex PCR assay. The source is immuneACCESS, and TCRdb retained only in-frame sequences with V and J called. Part of the clones is not carried over; for the studies checked, unresolved V genes explain less than half of this, and the remainder is unexplained. For this sample the table gives some 80,000 clones, of which approximately 93% were detected only once. Together, the top ten hold around 2.3% of the sample. CDR1 SGHDN and CDR2 FVKESK were looked up in the germline V gene. CDR3 length: 15 amino acids, cysteine to phenylalanine. Kept here is only the CDR3 DNA, which spans 45 bases and is read in frame from base 1. V ends up 4 bases short and J 1 base short, with an unmatched junction base count of 3.

Recombination joined TRBV14 with TRBJ1-1, and 10 bases in between align with TRBD1. The receptor was isolated from a female donor with multiple sclerosis, enrolled in a pregnancy study. Here the sequenced sample was peripheral blood, taken in the first trimester of pregnancy. The CDR3 in this case is CASSLRTGGNTEAFF. The nucleotide sequence reads TGTGCCAGCAGCCTAAGGACAGGGGGGAACACTGAAGCTTTCTTT.